The sequence of this TCR beta chain was determined in a study of human T cells and chemical hapten exposure. As for the study in general: Patches with 0.01% DPC went on the upper back, and the tests were read at 6 days.

Whole-study results and caveats: Once DPC sensitization occurred, TCRs above 1 in 1000 frequency showed no change.

Looked up from germline, CDR1 is MNHEY and CDR2 is SVGEGT. CDR3 size: 16 residues. Trimming removed 2 bases from V and 2 bases from J, with 13 bases in between. Time point described: patch test 1, 2 weeks after DPC sensitization. Treatment meaning: therapeutic diphenylcyclopropenone sensitization with weekly scalp DPC. During construction of the library, unique molecular identifiers were attached to individual cDNA molecules for quantitative, reproducible TCR counting. TCRdb re-analysed the RACE reads in MiXCR, keeping a single row per CDR3 protein. The sample contains 300,000 to 400,000 distinct CDR3 sequences, approximately 6.9% of which appear only once. Turning to this clonotype: The antigen is not known.

The source of this sequence is a young woman with alopecia areata. Some clones in this sample may be carry-over from other donors' samples. The chain employs TRBV6-2 or TRBV6-3 and TRBJ1-5, with TRBD1 as a possible D gene (5 bases). This sample comprised whole blood, obtained in connection with sensitization to the hapten diphenylcyclopropenone (DPC). DNA for the CDR3: TGTGCCAGCAGTTACGGACATTCCTCGGGCAATCAGCCCCAGCATTTT. This encodes CASSYGHSSGNQPQHF.